The clone carrying this T cell receptor (beta chain) was counted many times. Together with a sample-barcoded 5' primer, a J-beta primer mix was included in a second PCR lasting 7 to 11 cycles. TCRdb reanalysed the 5' RACE reads using MiXCR and keeps one entry per CDR3 protein. Altogether 700,000 or so distinct CDR3 sequences are present, around 41% being singletons, with the ten largest covering 25% to 30%. The data stem from a study of blood T cells in healthy people across ages. This CDR3 has 12 amino acids. V lost 4 bases to trimming and J lost 5 bases, with 8 bases between them. CDR1 and CDR2 (germline): WSHSY, SAAADI.

This sequence originates from a man of 80 years or more in good health. V gene TRBV10-2 combines with J gene TRBJ1-1; TRBD1 might be the D (6 bases). Sequenced input: blood. The CDR3 protein is CASSGGGTEAFF. DNA of the CDR3: TGCGCCAGCAGTGGAGGGGGGACTGAAGCTTTCTTT.